This TCR beta chain comes out of a study of OX40 agonist ivuxolimab in advanced cancers. Study-wide background: The study treated patients with ivuxolimab, an agonistic anti-OX40 (CD134) antibody. Patients received ivuxolimab, an intravenous treatment, every 2 weeks at 0.01 to 10 mg/kg. Findings and caveats of the study: At 0.1 to 3.0 mg/kg and by week 6, clonal expansion occurred in CD4+ and CD8+ blood T cells. At 0.1-3.0 mg/kg, partial responders had clonal expansion among the lowest observed.

Germline V lookup: CDR1 SNHLY, CDR2 FYNNEI. The germline V and J ends were trimmed by 7 bases and 1 base, with 10 bases remaining between them. This CDR3 contains 14 residues. Clones were read by immunoSEQ multiplex PCR, and TCRdb kept only the in-frame ones, dropping some. The sample lists about 56,000 clones; about 83% were seen once. On this clone: Its target is unknown.

V is TRBV2 and J is TRBJ2-2, with D perhaps TRBD2 (6 bases). The receptor was derived from an adult with an advanced solid tumor such as melanoma, head and neck, liver or kidney cancer. The input for sequencing was CD4+ or CD8+ T cells sorted from blood, taken in a trial of the OX40 agonist ivuxolimab. The CDR3 here is CASNQRVNTGELFF. The CDR3 region has the DNA TGTGCCAGCAACCAGCGGGTGAACACCGGGGAGCTGTTTTTT.